Presented here are 29 T cell receptor beta chains from one specimen sequenced in a study of tumor and adjacent non-tumor tissue in lung cancer. The template was RNA from unsorted bulk tissue. The normal lung tissue was taken more than 3 cm from the tumor edge. Three rounds of nested PCR, following a modified ARM-PCR protocol, produced the TCRbeta library. MiXCR, applied by TCRdb to the multiplex PCR reads, yields one record per CDR3 protein. This sample carries some 51,000 distinct CDR3 sequences, about 68% of them seen once, and the ten largest clones take approximately 30%. Source material: distant non-tumor lung tissue. All receptors come from a woman in her seventies with non-small cell lung cancer.

Notes on this clonotype: A much larger clonotype is one base distant, so this may be a read error. The gene calls are TRBV5-1 and TRBJ1-1, with 10 bases fitting TRBD1. Germline V lookup: CDR1 SGHRS, CDR2 YFSETQ. The length of the CDR3 is 15 residues. The CDR3 here is CTSSLGTGENTEAFF. For the CDR3, the DNA is TGCACCAGCAGCCTTGGGACAGGGGAGAACACTGAAGCTTTCTTT.

To note about this clonotype: Mismatch with germline at one junction end may stem from a read error. The rearrangement joins TRBV11-1 to TRBJ2-1; 7 bases align to TRBD2. The CDR3 length is 16 residues. Germline CDR1 reads SGHAT; CDR2 reads FQDESV (reference sequence). The CDR3 protein is CASSLALASLYNEQFF. CDR3 DNA: TGTGCCAGTAGCTTAGCACTAGCGAGCCTGTACAATGAGCAGTTCTTC.

V is TRBV4-1 and J is TRBJ2-2; TRBD1 agrees at 7 bases. CDR1 and CDR2 from the germline V gene are MGHRA and YSYEKL. CDR3 length: 18 residues. V lost 4 bases to trimming and J lost 5 bases; unmatched junction nucleotides: 16. CDR3 sequence reads: CASSPREGRGRVTGELFF. CDR3 DNA sequence: TGCGCCAGCAGCCCTCGCGAGGGTAGGGGGCGAGTTACCGGGGAGCTGTTTTTT.

The chain links TRBV5-6 to TRBJ2-1; no clear D. This CDR3 spans 17 amino acids. Trimming cost V 4 bases and J 6 bases, with 23 bases left between them. Per the germline V gene, CDR1 is SGHDT and CDR2 is YYEEEE. Here the CDR3 DNA reads TGTGCCAGCAGCCCCTACGGAGCAATGAGGACGGCCAATGAGCAGTTCTTC. Protein product: CASSPYGAMRTANEQFF.

This clonotype has just one count. A much larger clone is a single base away; this may be a read error. The chain couples TRBV7-3 to TRBJ2-1, with 7 positions matching TRBD2. The end of the DNA aligns better with TRBJ2-7, so the J call may be wrong. Germline assignment: CDR1 SGHTA and CDR2 FQGTGA. This CDR3 region has 15 residues. DNA for the CDR3: TGTGCCAGCAGCTTAGGCCAGACTAGCAAGGATGAGCAGTACTTC. Protein product: CASSLGQTSKDEQYF.

V gene TRBV5-4 combines with J gene TRBJ2-1; D is unresolved. V lost 4 bases and J 6 bases, leaving 23 bases between the germline ends. The CDR3 sequence is 17 residues long. The germline gives CDR1 SGHNT, CDR2 YYREEE (reference sequence). The CDR3 here is CASSATSGANLGNEQFF. CDR3 DNA sequence: TGTGCCAGCAGCGCGACTTCGGGCGCGAATTTGGGCAATGAGCAGTTCTTC.

This clonotype was picked up many times. The gene calls are TRBV11-2 and TRBJ1-1, with a weak D call TRBD1 (5 bases). There are 11 residues in the CDR3. The germline gives CDR1 SGHAT, CDR2 FQNNGV. The V end lost 3 bases, the J end lost 7 bases, and 6 bases lay between the germline ends. The CDR3 loop reads CASSFGGEAFF. The CDR3, as DNA: TGTGCCAGCAGCTTTGGGGGTGAAGCTTTCTTT.

A remark on this clonotype: This may stem from a read error, because a much larger clone lies one nucleotide away. The rearrangement joins TRBV7-8 to TRBJ1-1; 12 bases agree with TRBD1. J gave up 4 bases and V 4 bases, and 4 bases lay outside the gene matches. The germline V gene has CDR1 SGHVS and CDR2 FQNEAQ. The CDR3 covers 15 residues. CDR3 coding DNA: TGTGCCAGCAGCTCAGGGACAGGGGGCGGCACTGAAGCTTTCTTT. Its translation: CASSSGTGGGTEAFF. The entire variable domain, with the rest obtained from reference TRBV7-8 and TRBJ1-1, is as follows: GAGVSQSPRYKVAKRGQDVALRCDPISGHVSLFWYQQALGQGPEFLTYFQNEAQLDKSGLPSDRFFAERPEGSVSTLKIQRTQQEDSAVYLCASSSGTGGGTEAFFGQGTRLTVV.

This clonotype has only one observation. This clone may be a read error of a much larger clone one base away. The J gene is TRBJ2-5, the V gene TRBV24-1; tentative D call: TRBD2 (5 bases). Trimming removed 0 bases at V and 5 bases at J, with 12 bases between. The germline CDR1 and CDR2 sequences are KGHDR and SFDVKD. The CDR3 runs 15 residues. In DNA form, the CDR3 reads TGTGCCACCAGTGATTTGCACAAAGGACTGGAGACCCAGTACTTC. Amino acids: CATSDLHKGLETQYF.

As for this clonotype: At one end, the junction sequence differs from germline, possibly due to a read error. The chain has TRBV4-1 and TRBJ1-1; TRBD1 might be the D (6 bases). The CDR3 sequence is 14 residues long. CDR1 is MGHRA and CDR2 is YSYEKL in the germline V gene. The chain's CDR3 is CASSHRTESTVAFF. The CDR3 region has the DNA TGCGCTAGCAGCCACCGGACAGAGAGCACTGTAGCTTTCTTT.

This clonotype was recorded a few times. This chain uses TRBV21-1 with TRBJ2-7; the D call in the table, TRBD2, was not verified against the DNA. The better agreement between TRBJ2-1 and the DNA end casts doubt on the J call. TRBV21-1 is designated a pseudogene. The CDR3 has 15 residues. The CDR3 sequence: CASSKARGRDYEQFF. DNA for the CDR3: TGTGCCAGCAGCAAAGCGCGCGGCAGGGATTACGAGCAGTTCTTC.

Of note for this clonotype: Compared with germline, one end of the junction differs, possibly owing to a read error. The gene calls are TRBV4-2 and TRBJ2-1; D may be TRBD1 or TRBD2 (5 bases each). CDR1 is LGHNA, CDR2 YNFKEQ, per germline. The CDR3 runs to 16 residues. The CDR3 region has the DNA TGTGCCAGCAGCCACGGAACAGGAGGCACCGATAATGAGCAGTCCTTC. Translating it yields CASSHGTGGTDNEQSF.

Turning to this clonotype: Being one base from a much bigger clone, this may be a read error. The chain recombines TRBV6-5 with TRBJ2-7; D possibly uses TRBD1 or TRBD2 (5 bases each). The germline V gene encodes CDR1 MNHEY and CDR2 SVGAGI. The CDR3 spans 13 residues. The CDR3 DNA reads as TGTGTCAGCAGTTACGGGACGTACTACGAGCAGTACTTC. This encodes CVSSYGTYYEQYF.

As regards this clonotype: Here the CDR3 omits its conserved ending phenylalanine or tryptophan, so a read error is the likely source. V is TRBV12-3 or TRBV12-4 and J is TRBJ1-1, with a tentative D call TRBD1 (5 bases). Between the trimmed V and J ends, which lost 7 bases and 11 bases, there was a span of 26 bases. CDR3 size: 15 residues. Here the CDR3 reads CASNPRQGSSFGAFL. The DNA of the CDR3 is TGTGCCAGCAATCCACGCCAGGGAAGTTCGTTCGGGGCTTTCTTA.

Concerning this clonotype: This may stem from a read error, because a much larger clone lies one nucleotide away. The chain uses TRBV6-5 and TRBJ1-2; D gene uncertain. The length of the CDR3 is 11 residues. Germline CDR1 reads MNHEY; CDR2 reads SVGAGI. CDR3: CPSSDADGYTF. CDR3 sequence (DNA): TGTCCCAGCAGTGACGCGGATGGCTACACCTTC.

Turning to this clonotype: The final CDR3 position lacks the conserved phenylalanine or tryptophan, pointing to a likely read error. The J gene is TRBJ2-1, the V gene TRBV29-1, with a tentative D call TRBD1 (6 bases). This CDR3 has 15 amino acids. Germline V gives CDR1 SQVTM, CDR2 ANQGSEA. CDR3 protein: CSVEGAGVYFNEQFY. The CDR3 DNA is TGCAGTGTTGAAGGTGCAGGGGTTTACTTCAATGAGCAGTTCTAC.

With respect to this clonotype: One end of the junction does not line up with germline, which may come from a read error. The rearrangement joins TRBV10-1 to TRBJ2-1; D not certain. The germline V gene encodes CDR1 WNHNN and CDR2 SYGVQD (reference sequence). The CDR3 has 16 amino acids. The CDR3 region is CTSSESGFHGQASQLF. DNA of the CDR3: TGCACCAGTAGTGAGTCTGGGTTTCACGGGCAGGCTTCGCAGCTCTTC.

The chain carries TRBV28 and TRBJ1-1; the match to TRBD1 covers 8 bases. V lost 4 bases, J lost 4 bases, and 14 bases stayed unmatched. The germline V gene has CDR1 MDHEN and CDR2 SYDVKM. The length of the CDR3 is 17 residues. This CDR3 reads CASSSLRGPWLSTEAFF. The CDR3 DNA reads TGTGCCAGCAGTTCCCTCAGGGGGCCCTGGTTAAGCACTGAAGCTTTCTTT.

In regard to this clonotype: The CDR3 ends on some other residue instead of the conserved phenylalanine or tryptophan, so this is likely a read error. No DNA is shown, since the ends of the CDR3 on it are uncertain; the CDR3 is the one TCRdb lists. The rearrangement links TRBV4-2 to TRBJ2-1; the D call of TRBD1 is as the table states it, not checked on the DNA. The CDR3 is made up of 16 amino acids, end residues included. Looked up from germline, CDR1 is LGHNA and CDR2 is YNFKEQ. CDR3 in amino acids: CASSHGTGGTDNEQLL.

This clonotype was counted between two and nine times. A junction end diverges from the germline sequence, so it may reflect a read error. This chain uses TRBV7-2 with TRBJ2-7, with 12 bases aligning to TRBD1. The CDR3 extends over 16 amino acids. The germline V gene encodes CDR1 SGHTA and CDR2 FQGNSA. The CDR3 sequence is CAGSLSGTGGFYEQYF. The CDR3 DNA reads TGTGCCGGCAGCTTATCCGGGACAGGGGGCTTCTACGAGCAGTACTTC. Full variable domain (rest looked up from reference TRBV7-2 and TRBJ2-7): GAGVSQSPSNKVTEKGKDVELRCDPISGHTALYWYRQSLGQGLEFLIYFQGNSAPDKSGLPSDRFSAERTGGSVSTLTIQRTQQEDSAVYLCAGSLSGTGGFYEQYFGPGTRLTVT.

To note about this clonotype: The conserved closing phenylalanine or tryptophan is absent in this CDR3, likely reflecting a read error. This sequence joins TRBV6-1 and TRBJ1-6; D not certain. The germline CDR1 and CDR2 sequences are MNHNS and SASEGT. This CDR3 contains 15 residues. CDR3 nucleotides: TGTGCTAGTAGTGACCACACTGGATTCTTTATTTTCCTCCACCTT. Translation: CASSDHTGFFIFLHL.

This clonotype was recorded at least ten times. This chain uses TRBV5-4 with TRBJ2-2, with 9 bases matching TRBD2. Germline V gene lookup returns CDR1 SGHNT and CDR2 YYREEE (reference sequence). The ends lost 4 bases at V and 4 bases at J; junction bases unmatched: 8. The CDR3 contains 16 residues. The CDR3, as DNA: TGTGCCAGCAGCAAATTAGCGGGAGAAGGCACCGGGGAGCTGTTTTTT. Translated: CASSKLAGEGTGELFF.

The rearrangement joins TRBV7-3 to TRBJ1-1; the D is unclear. Germline loops: CDR1 SGHTA, CDR2 FQGTGA. The CDR3 is 15 amino acids. CDR3 residues: CPSSLMQIGRAEAFF. DNA of the CDR3: TGTCCTAGCAGCTTAATGCAAATCGGGCGGGCTGAAGCTTTCTTT.

Worth noting for this clonotype: A much larger clone is a single base away; this may be a read error. The chain couples TRBV11-2 to TRBJ2-3; TRBD2 aligns across 11 bases. Germline V lookup: CDR1 SGHAT, CDR2 FQNNGV. There are 18 residues in the CDR3. Trimming at V came to 5 bases and at J to 4 bases, leaving 14 bases not matched to a gene. The CDR3 bases are TGTGCCAGCAGCCATCCGGGACTAGCGGCCAGAGGCGCAGATACGCAGTATTTT. It specifies CASSHPGLAARGADTQYF.

This chain uses TRBV28 with TRBJ2-7; 11 bases agree with TRBD1. The CDR3 covers 16 residues. V shed 6 bases, J shed 6 bases, and the junction held 13 bases outside the gene matches. Germline V gene sequence: CDR1 MDHEN, CDR2 SYDVKM. The CDR3 region is CASRPHPRTGGFEQYF. CDR3 DNA: TGTGCCAGCAGGCCTCACCCAAGGACAGGGGGCTTCGAGCAGTACTTC. Based on the CDR3 plus reference TRBV28 and TRBJ2-7, the full variable domain is DVKVTQSSRYLVKRTGEKVFLECVQDMDHENMFWYRQDPGLGLRLIYFSYDVKMKEKGDIPEGYSVSREKKERFSLILESASTNQTSMYLCASRPHPRTGGFEQYFGPGTRLTVT.

A word on this clonotype: One junction end does not reproduce the germline sequence, and a read error may be involved. This chain joins TRBV5-1 and TRBJ2-2, with TRBD2 matching 7 bases. Germline lookup yields CDR1 SGHRS and CDR2 YFSETQ. The CDR3 has 16 amino acids. For the CDR3, the DNA is TGCACCAGCAGCGTCTTCTCTAGCGGAAGGGCCGGGGAGCTGTTTTTT. Protein product: CTSSVFSSGRAGELFF.

The CDR3 nucleotides are TGTGCCATCAGCGGCATAGGGGTACGTGACTATGGCTACACCTTC. Translated: CAISGIGVRDYGYTF. The rearrangement joins TRBV10-3 to TRBJ1-2, with D possibly matching TRBD1 (5 bases). This CDR3 comprises 15 residues. Germline V CDR1 and CDR2: ENHRY, SYGVKD. Trimming took 6 bases from V and 3 from J, leaving 17 bases between them.

V and J are TRBV28 and TRBJ1-1; D possibly corresponds to TRBD1 (6 bases). CDR1 and CDR2 (germline): MDHEN, SYDVKM. Trimming took 2 bases from V and 6 from J, leaving 16 bases between them. CDR3 length equals 15 residues. CDR3 DNA sequence: TGTGCCAGCAGTTTACATCAGGGGCCGAGGGCTGAAGCTTTCTTT. Its translation is CASSLHQGPRAEAFF.

Concerning this clonotype itself: A read error is likely, as this CDR3 ends without the conserved phenylalanine or tryptophan. The DNA is left out, because the CDR3 cannot be placed on it with certainty; the CDR3 is given as TCRdb lists it. This CDR3 reads CSVNRQGINERFS. The chain has TRBV29-1 and TRBJ2-1; the table's D gene call, TRBD2, was not cross checked with the DNA. The CDR3 has 13 residues if both end residues are counted. Germline V gene data show CDR1 as SQVTM and CDR2 as ANQGSEA.